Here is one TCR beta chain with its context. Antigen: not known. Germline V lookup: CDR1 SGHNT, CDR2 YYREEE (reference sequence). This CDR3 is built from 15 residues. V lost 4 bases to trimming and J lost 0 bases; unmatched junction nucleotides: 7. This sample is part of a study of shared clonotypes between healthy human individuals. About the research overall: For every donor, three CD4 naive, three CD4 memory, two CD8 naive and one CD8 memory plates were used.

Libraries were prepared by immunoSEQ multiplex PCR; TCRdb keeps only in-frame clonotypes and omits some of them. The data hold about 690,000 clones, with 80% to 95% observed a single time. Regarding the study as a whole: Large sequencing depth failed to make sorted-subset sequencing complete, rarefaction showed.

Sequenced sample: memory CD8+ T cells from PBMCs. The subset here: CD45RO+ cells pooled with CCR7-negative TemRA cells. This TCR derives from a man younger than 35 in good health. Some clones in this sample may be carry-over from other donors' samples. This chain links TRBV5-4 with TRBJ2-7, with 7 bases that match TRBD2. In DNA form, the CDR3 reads TGTGCCAGCAGCGGTACTAGCGAGAGCTCCTACGAGCAGTACTTC. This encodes CASSGTSESSYEQYF.